These 27 T cell receptor beta chains came from one sample sequenced in a study of identical twins. TCRdb itself ran the 5' RACE reads through MiXCR, one entry per CDR3 protein. The sample records around 450,000 distinct CDR3 sequences, 13% to 15% being singletons. The data were also submitted as part of a second study, on yellow fever vaccine responses in identical twins.

The sample taken for sequencing was CD4+ T cells sorted from blood. The receptors were gathered from a woman in her late teens or twenties in good health.

This clonotype occurred a few times. The V gene is TRBV9, the J gene TRBJ2-2; D perhaps matches TRBD2 (5 bases). This CDR3 has 16 residues. Germline CDR1 and CDR2: SGDLS and YYNGEE. With 4 bases removed from V and 4 bases from J, the gap between germline ends came to 17 bases. CDR3 nucleotide sequence: TGTGCCAGCAGCCCTAATTGGGCTGAGGGCACCGGGGAGCTGTTTTTT. It is translated as CASSPNWAEGTGELFF.

This clonotype was counted many times. Here the CDR3 reads CASSERTQETQYF. The CDR3 bases are TGCGCCAGCAGTGAGCGAACCCAAGAGACCCAGTACTTC. This sequence joins TRBV10-1 and TRBJ2-5; D unclear. The CDR3 is 13 amino acids. CDR1 and CDR2 from the germline V gene are WNHNN and SYGVQD (reference sequence). V was shortened by 2 bases and J by 1 base, with 5 bases between the two germline ends.

V gene TRBV11-2 combines with J gene TRBJ2-5; D is possibly TRBD1 or TRBD2 (5 bases each). This CDR3 is 14 amino acids long. Deletions cut 2 bases from V and 5 bases from J, with 12 bases between. Germline CDR1 and CDR2: SGHAT and FQNNGV. The DNA for the CDR3 is TGTGCCAGCAGCTTAAAGGGACCCAGGGAGACCCAGTACTTC. Its translation is CASSLKGPRETQYF.

The CDR3 bases are TGTGCCAGCAGCCCCAATCCCCAAGGACTAGCGGGCCGCGAGCAGTACTTC. Translation gives CASSPNPQGLAGREQYF. The chain joins TRBV12-3 or TRBV12-4 to TRBJ2-7; 11 positions match TRBD2. The CDR3 extends over 17 amino acids. V trimming: 6 bases; J trimming: 6 bases; junction bases outside the gene matches: 16.

CDR3 nucleotides: TGTGCCAGCTCACCGGTGGACAGGGGGTTCGAGCAGTACTTC. Its protein is CASSPVDRGFEQYF. The J gene is TRBJ2-7, the V gene TRBV18; 10 bases match TRBD1. The CDR3 is made up of 14 amino acids. Per the germline V gene, CDR1 is KGHSH and CDR2 is LQKENI. V lost 3 bases and J lost 6; bases outside the gene matches: 5.

In this sample, this clonotype turned up a few times. The rearrangement links TRBV11-2 to TRBJ2-7; no definite D call. The CDR3 loop spans 12 amino acids. V was pared by 5 bases and J by 4 bases, with 9 bases between. Germline CDR1 SGHAT, CDR2 FQNNGV. CDR3: CASSRIRYEQYF. CDR3 bases: TGTGCCAGCAGCCGGATACGTTACGAGCAGTACTTC.

This clonotype has ten or more counts. The genes are TRBV11-2 and TRBJ2-1, with 7 bases aligning to TRBD2. CDR3 length equals 15 residues. Germline CDR1 is SGHAT and CDR2 is FQNNGV. Trimming at V came to 2 bases and at J to 6 bases, leaving 7 bases not matched to a gene. As DNA, the CDR3 is TGTGCCAGCAGCTTACGGGACTATGGCCCCAATGAGCAGTTCTTC. This encodes CASSLRDYGPNEQFF.

The V gene is TRBV10-3, the J gene TRBJ1-1, with D perhaps matching TRBD1 (5 bases). The CDR3 length is 17 residues. Germline V CDR1 and CDR2: ENHRY, SYGVKD. V gave up 1 base and J gave up 1 base, with 16 bases separating them. Written as DNA, the CDR3 is TGTGCCATCAGTGAGTATAGGACCTCGGGGACGAACACTGAAGCTTTCTTT. Its protein product is CAISEYRTSGTNTEAFF.

In this sample, this clonotype turned up many times. The chain has TRBV5-1 and TRBJ2-7; D is uncertain. The ends were cut back, 2 bases at V and 5 bases at J, with 11 bases in the middle. The CDR3 runs to 13 residues. Germline V gene sequence: CDR1 SGHRS, CDR2 YFSETQ. The CDR3 here is CASSLQTDDEQYF. As DNA, the CDR3 is TGCGCCAGCAGCTTACAGACGGACGACGAGCAGTACTTC.

In this sample, this clonotype turned up a few times. The V and J genes are TRBV20-1 and TRBJ2-1; no clear D. The CDR3 has 13 residues. V lost 3 bases, J lost 0 bases, and 6 bases lay in between. CDR1 and CDR2 from the germline V gene are DFQATT and SNEGSKA (reference sequence). As DNA, the CDR3 is TGCAGTGCTAGGCGGAGCTCCTACAATGAGCAGTTCTTC. It encodes CSARRSSYNEQFF.

This clonotype turned up a few times. V gene TRBV9 combines with J gene TRBJ1-1, with D possibly TRBD1 on 5 matching bases. The CDR3 totals 15 residues. Deletions cut 0 bases from V and 1 base from J, with 10 bases between. Germline loops: CDR1 SGDLS, CDR2 YYNGEE. The CDR3 sequence is CASSVVSGQNTEAFF. The CDR3 DNA follows: TGTGCCAGCAGCGTAGTTTCCGGACAGAACACTGAAGCTTTCTTT.

The genes are TRBV28 and TRBJ2-2, with D tentatively TRBD2 (6 bases). The V and J ends lost 7 bases and 7 bases respectively, with 19 bases between them. This CDR3 is built from 15 residues. The germline CDR1 and CDR2 sequences are MDHEN and SYDVKM. The CDR3 is CASTSLGGVLGELFF. The CDR3 DNA follows: TGTGCCAGCACCTCCCTCGGCGGGGTCCTCGGGGAGCTGTTTTTT.

This clonotype was counted at least ten times. The gene calls are TRBV5-1 and TRBJ2-4, with D perhaps TRBD1 (6 bases). The CDR3 loop spans 14 amino acids. Germline CDR1 SGHRS, CDR2 YFSETQ. Trimming cost V 1 base and J 6 bases, with 11 bases left between them. CDR3 region: CASSLKDRSNIQYF. Written as DNA, the CDR3 is TGCGCCAGCAGCTTGAAGGACAGATCAAACATTCAGTACTTC. Based on the CDR3 plus reference TRBV5-1 and TRBJ2-4, the full variable domain is KAGVTQTPRYLIKTRGQQVTLSCSPISGHRSVSWYQQTPGQGLQFLFEYFSETQRNKGNFPGRFSGRQFSNSRSEMNVSTLELGDSALYLCASSLKDRSNIQYFGAGTRLSVL.

The chain joins TRBV7-2 to TRBJ2-6; unclear D gene. V was shortened by 0 bases and J by 3 bases, with 9 bases between the two germline ends. The CDR3 contains 16 residues. Germline loops: CDR1 SGHTA, CDR2 FQGNSA. This CDR3 reads CASSLADGVGANVLTF. CDR3 in DNA: TGTGCCAGCAGCTTAGCGGATGGGGTTGGGGCCAACGTCCTGACTTTC.

This clonotype was counted a few times. V usage is TRBV6-1 and J usage is TRBJ2-1, with 8 bases lining up with TRBD2. This CDR3 has 17 amino acids. The V gene end was trimmed by 6 bases and the J gene end by 7 bases; junction bases not matched to a gene: 17. Per the germline V gene, CDR1 is MNHNS and CDR2 is SASEGT. CDR3 loop: CASSLKRELGSRNEQFF. CDR3 DNA: TGTGCCAGCAGCCTTAAGCGGGAGTTAGGATCGAGGAATGAGCAGTTCTTC.

This clonotype was seen ten or more times. The rearrangement joins TRBV5-1 to TRBJ1-5; D ambiguous. Germline V gives CDR1 SGHRS, CDR2 YFSETQ. V was shortened by 0 bases and J by 6 bases, with 7 bases between the two germline ends. This CDR3 comprises 13 residues. The CDR3 loop reads CASSLALGQPQHF. Written as DNA, the CDR3 is TGCGCCAGCAGCTTGGCTTTGGGTCAGCCCCAGCATTTT.

This clonotype was counted ten times or more. CDR3 nucleotide sequence: TGTGCCAGCAGCTTGGAGAACACCGGGGAGCTGTTTTTT. Translated, it gives CASSLENTGELFF. The chain uses TRBV7-6 and TRBJ2-2, with D uncertain. Germline V lookup: CDR1 SGHVS, CDR2 FNYEAQ. The length of the CDR3 is 13 residues. Trimming removed 3 bases at V and 1 base at J, with 3 bases between.

This clonotype was picked up many times. This chain uses TRBV5-1 with TRBJ1-1; no reliable D call. CDR1 is SGHRS, CDR2 YFSETQ, per germline. V was shortened by 2 bases and J by 3 bases, with 8 bases between the two germline ends. This CDR3 is 13 amino acids long. The chain's CDR3 is CASSFRADTEAFF. CDR3 in DNA: TGCGCCAGCAGCTTCAGAGCGGACACTGAAGCTTTCTTT.

This clonotype was picked up a small number of times. The chain is built from TRBV6-6 and TRBJ1-2, with unresolved D. The germline V and J ends were trimmed by 8 bases and 6 bases, with 7 bases remaining between them. Germline V CDR1 and CDR2: MNHNY, SVGAGI (reference sequence). The CDR3 spans 10 residues. The CDR3 bases are TGTGCCAGCCACCGTGATGGCTACACCTTC. As protein: CASHRDGYTF.

The gene calls are TRBV5-1 and TRBJ2-1; 15 bases map to TRBD2. This CDR3 region has 19 residues. V gave up 2 bases and J gave up 0 bases; unmatched junction bases: 6. CDR1 and CDR2 (germline): SGHRS, YFSETQ. CDR3 loop: CASSFPGTSGGSSYNEQFF. CDR3 coding DNA: TGCGCCAGCAGCTTTCCCGGGACTAGCGGGGGGAGCTCCTACAATGAGCAGTTCTTC.

This clonotype appeared a few times. V and J are TRBV4-1 and TRBJ2-7, with 7 bases identical to TRBD1. Germline V lookup: CDR1 MGHRA, CDR2 YSYEKL. The CDR3 spans 14 residues. V dropped 0 bases and J dropped 5; count of bases not matched to a gene: 4. DNA for the CDR3: TGCGCCAGCAGCCAAGATCCACAGGGGAACGAGCAGTACTTC. Protein product: CASSQDPQGNEQYF.

V is TRBV7-6 and J is TRBJ2-1, with no clear D. Germline V gives CDR1 SGHVS, CDR2 FNYEAQ. The CDR3 spans 16 residues. The V gene lost 5 bases and the J gene lost 0 bases, with 14 bases spanning the gap. The CDR3, as DNA: TGTGCCAGCAGCCTACGGCGAGGCACCTCCTACAATGAGCAGTTCTTC. Translation: CASSLRRGTSYNEQFF.

This clonotype was recorded only once. The gene calls are TRBV19 and TRBJ2-3; D remains ambiguous. The CDR3 extends over 12 amino acids. V was trimmed by 9 bases and J by 4 bases, leaving 11 bases between them. Per the germline V gene, CDR1 is LNHDA and CDR2 is SQIVND (reference sequence). This CDR3 reads CASQSYSDTQYF. The CDR3 coding sequence is TGTGCCAGCCAGAGCTATTCAGATACGCAGTATTTT.

V gene TRBV6-1 combines with J gene TRBJ2-5, with TRBD2 identical over 8 bases. Germline V gene lookup returns CDR1 MNHNS and CDR2 SASEGT. The CDR3 is 16 amino acids. V lost 6 bases, J lost 4 bases, and 13 bases stayed unmatched. Written as DNA, the CDR3 is TGTGCCAGCAGAAAGCCGGGGCGGGGGGCTGGAGAGACCCAGTACTTC. It encodes CASRKPGRGAGETQYF.

V gene TRBV5-1 combines with J gene TRBJ2-1, with TRBD1 matching 9 bases. Unmatched junction bases numbered 8, after V lost 1 base and J lost 6 bases. The CDR3 has 16 residues. Germline V gene sequence: CDR1 SGHRS, CDR2 YFSETQ. The CDR3 region is CASSLYRDRAGNEQFF. The DNA for the CDR3 is TGCGCCAGCAGCTTGTACCGGGACAGGGCGGGCAATGAGCAGTTCTTC.

The J gene is TRBJ2-5, the V gene TRBV9, with TRBD2 matching over 13 bases. The J segment lost 4 bases and the V segment lost 1 base, leaving 10 bases of the junction unmatched. Germline V gene data show CDR1 as SGDLS and CDR2 as YYNGEE. This CDR3 has 18 amino acids. In nucleotides, the CDR3 is TGTGCCAGCAGCGTAACAACCCCAACTAGCGGGAGGGGAGAGACCCAGTACTTC. As protein: CASSVTTPTSGRGETQYF.

In this sample, this clonotype turned up many times. The gene calls are TRBV7-9 and TRBJ2-1; the D gene is possibly TRBD1 (8 bases). V lost 5 bases, J lost 7 bases, and 15 bases lay in between. The germline V gene has CDR1 SEHNR and CDR2 FQNEAQ (reference sequence). This CDR3 contains 14 residues. This CDR3 is CASSQAGQVNEQFF. CDR3 nucleotide sequence: TGTGCCAGCAGCCAAGCGGGACAGGTGAATGAGCAGTTCTTC. Based on the CDR3 plus reference TRBV7-9 and TRBJ2-1, the full variable domain is DTGVSQNPRHKITKRGQNVTFRCDPISEHNRLYWYRQTLGQGPEFLTYFQNEAQLEKSRLLSDRFSAERPKGSFSTLEIQRTEQGDSAMYLCASSQAGQVNEQFFGPGTRLTVL.